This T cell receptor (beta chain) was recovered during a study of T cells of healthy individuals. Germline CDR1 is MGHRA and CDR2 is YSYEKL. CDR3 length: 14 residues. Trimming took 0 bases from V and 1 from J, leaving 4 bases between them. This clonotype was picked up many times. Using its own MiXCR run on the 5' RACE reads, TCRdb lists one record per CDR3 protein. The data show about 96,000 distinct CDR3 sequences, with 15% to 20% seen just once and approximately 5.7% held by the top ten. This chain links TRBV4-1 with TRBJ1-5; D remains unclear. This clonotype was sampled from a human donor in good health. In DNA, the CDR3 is TGCGCCAGCAGCCAAGATCACAGCAATCAGCCCCAGCATTTT. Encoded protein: CASSQDHSNQPQHF.